The 29 T cell receptor beta chains below come from one sample, sequenced in a study of blood T cell repertoires in COVID-19. TCRdb's table, derived via immunoSEQ multiplex PCR, lists solely in-frame clones and lacks some. The sample yields some 180,000 clones, 88% seen once. Source material: peripheral blood. Source of these receptors: a man aged 50-59 years who had recovered from COVID-19.

This clone was recorded only once. The V gene is TRBV5-4, the J gene TRBJ2-7; D may be TRBD1 (6 bases). This CDR3 has 13 residues. Germline assignment: CDR1 SGHNT and CDR2 YYREEE (reference sequence). V lost 5 bases and J lost 3, with 12 bases in between. In nucleotides, the CDR3 is TGTGCCAGCAGTTCGGGACACCTCTACGAGCAGTACTTC. Residues: CASSSGHLYEQYF.

The table lists this clone with a few counts. J is TRBJ2-5 and V is TRBV7-2, with 11 bases identical to TRBD2. Germline values: CDR1 SGHTA, CDR2 FQGNSA. V trimming: 4 bases; J trimming: 4 bases; junction bases outside the gene matches: 8. This CDR3 has 16 amino acids. CDR3 residues: CASSSQTSGVGETQYF. The CDR3 DNA is TGTGCCAGCAGCTCCCAGACTAGCGGGGTGGGAGAGACCCAGTACTTC.

The sample holds one count of this clone. This rearrangement joins TRBV4-3 to TRBJ2-2; TRBD2 matches 9 bases. The germline gives CDR1 LGHNA, CDR2 YSLEER. The ends lost 5 bases at V and 1 base at J; junction bases unmatched: 5. This CDR3 has 16 residues. The chain's CDR3 is CASSARTSENTGELFF. The CDR3 DNA follows: TGCGCCAGCAGCGCCCGGACTAGCGAGAACACCGGGGAGCTGTTTTTT.

The chain couples TRBV4-3 to TRBJ1-5; 10 bases are shared with TRBD1. J lost 1 base, V lost 3 bases, and 3 bases had no gene match. Germline assignment: CDR1 LGHNA and CDR2 YSLEER. The CDR3 is made up of 16 amino acids. The CDR3 region is CASSQETGGSNQPQHF. The CDR3 DNA sequence: TGCGCCAGCAGCCAGGAGACAGGGGGCAGCAATCAGCCCCAGCATTTT.

The CDR3 loop is CATSRDGHPNTEAFF. As DNA, the CDR3 is TGTGCCACCAGCAGAGACGGACACCCGAACACTGAAGCTTTCTTT. The V call is TRBV15, the J call TRBJ1-1, with D possibly matching TRBD1 (5 bases). This CDR3 has 15 amino acids. The V end lost 0 bases, the J end lost 1 base, and 9 bases lay between the germline ends. Germline values: CDR1 LNHNV, CDR2 YYDKDF (reference sequence).

This clone has a handful of counts. This sequence joins TRBV28 and TRBJ1-1; 7 bases align to TRBD1. Trimming cost V 3 bases and J 8 bases; bases outside gene matches: 9. The germline CDR1 and CDR2 sequences are MDHEN and SYDVKM. The CDR3 totals 14 residues. CDR3 protein: CASSFTQGFTEAFF. CDR3 coding DNA: TGTGCCAGCAGTTTCACACAGGGGTTCACCGAAGCTTTCTTT.

V is TRBV6-2 or TRBV6-3 and J is TRBJ1-1; 10 nucleotides match TRBD1. The CDR3 contains 19 residues. Germline values: CDR1 MNHEY, CDR2 SVGEGT. V lost 4 bases and J lost 1; bases outside the gene matches: 15. As DNA, the CDR3 is TGTGCCAGCAGTTCCGCGGCCGGGACAGGGGTAAGGGGGAACACTGAAGCTTTCTTT. This translates into CASSSAAGTGVRGNTEAFF.

The chain uses TRBV4-3 and TRBJ2-1; 10 bases are shared with TRBD2. J was trimmed by 4 bases and V by 1 base; bases with no gene match: 10. There are 18 residues in the CDR3. CDR1 and CDR2 from the germline V gene are LGHNA and YSLEER. CDR3: CASSQGIPAGGLYNEQFF. CDR3 in DNA: TGCGCCAGCAGCCAAGGAATCCCAGCGGGAGGGCTGTACAATGAGCAGTTCTTC.

The chain uses TRBV18 and TRBJ2-1; TRBD2 matches at 13 bases. This CDR3 is 16 amino acids long. Germline V gene data show CDR1 as KGHSH and CDR2 as LQKENI. The junction had 6 bases not matched to a gene; V was cut back by 4 bases and J by 6 bases. This CDR3 is CASSQPGLAGLNEQFF. The CDR3 DNA follows: TGTGCCAGCTCACAACCGGGACTAGCGGGACTCAATGAGCAGTTCTTC.

The rearrangement links TRBV9 to TRBJ2-4, with 7 bases identical to TRBD1. Germline V lookup: CDR1 SGDLS, CDR2 YYNGEE. The ends lost 5 bases at V and 1 base at J; junction bases unmatched: 3. CDR3 length: 14 residues. DNA for the CDR3: TGTGCCAGCAGTGGGACAGCTGCCAAAAACATTCAGTACTTC. It is translated as CASSGTAAKNIQYF.

V is TRBV24-1 and J is TRBJ2-5; the match to TRBD2 covers 11 bases. The germline V gene encodes CDR1 KGHDR and CDR2 SFDVKD. J was trimmed by 2 bases and V by 0 bases; bases with no gene match: 10. The CDR3 spans 19 residues. CDR3 sequence reads: CATSDLGGTSGKVQETQYF. In DNA, the CDR3 is TGTGCCACCAGTGATTTGGGGGGGACTAGCGGAAAGGTTCAAGAGACCCAGTACTTC.

The DNA of the CDR3 is TGTGCCAGCAGTTTTAGCGGGGGGGCCTACGAGCAGTACTTC. It is translated as CASSFSGGAYEQYF. The chain combines TRBV28 with TRBJ2-7; 11 positions agree with TRBD2. The junction had 0 bases not matched to a gene; V was cut back by 3 bases and J by 2 bases. Germline loops: CDR1 MDHEN, CDR2 SYDVKM. The CDR3 covers 14 residues.

This clone was seen a single time. V gene TRBV7-9 combines with J gene TRBJ1-4, with 7 bases that match TRBD1. Trimming cost V 5 bases and J 5 bases; bases outside gene matches: 8. The CDR3 covers 15 residues. In germline, CDR1 is SEHNR, CDR2 FQNEAQ (reference sequence). The CDR3: CASSRQGGRNEKLFF. CDR3 sequence (DNA): TGTGCCAGCAGCCGTCAGGGGGGACGAAATGAAAAACTGTTTTTT.

The chain combines TRBV24-1 with TRBJ2-7; TRBD1 aligns across 10 bases. Germline V gene data show CDR1 as KGHDR and CDR2 as SFDVKD. The CDR3 runs 14 residues. V trimming: 5 bases; J trimming: 3 bases; junction bases outside the gene matches: 3. CDR3 loop: CATSGRTGGYEQYF. The CDR3 coding sequence is TGTGCCACCAGTGGACGGACAGGGGGCTACGAGCAGTACTTC.

This chain links TRBV5-1 with TRBJ2-1; D gene ambiguous. V gave up 6 bases and J gave up 6 bases, with 13 bases separating them. The germline gives CDR1 SGHRS, CDR2 YFSETQ. CDR3 size: 13 residues. Here the CDR3 reads CASTAPPSNEQFF. For the CDR3, the DNA is TGCGCCAGCACAGCGCCGCCTTCCAATGAGCAGTTCTTC.

This rearrangement joins TRBV7-8 to TRBJ2-5, with 14 bases that match TRBD2. The CDR3 is made up of 16 amino acids. Trimming took 4 bases from V and 5 from J; bases not matched to a gene: 6. The germline gives CDR1 SGHVS, CDR2 FQNEAQ. CDR3 nucleotide sequence: TGTGCCAGCAGCTCGGGACTAGCGGGAGTAGGGGAGACCCAGTACTTC. This codes for CASSSGLAGVGETQYF. The variable domain in full, completed from reference TRBV7-8 and TRBJ2-5, reads GAGVSQSPRYKVAKRGQDVALRCDPISGHVSLFWYQQALGQGPEFLTYFQNEAQLDKSGLPSDRFFAERPEGSVSTLKIQRTQQEDSAVYLCASSSGLAGVGETQYFGPGTRLLVL.

The gene calls are TRBV19 and TRBJ2-3, with TRBD1 identical over 7 bases. The trim removed 2 bases at V and 0 bases at J, leaving 14 bases unmatched. Germline CDR1 and CDR2: LNHDA and SQIVND (reference sequence). CDR3 size: 19 residues. This CDR3 reads CASSILWWDSPSSTDTQYF. The DNA for the CDR3 is TGTGCCAGTAGTATACTATGGTGGGACAGCCCTTCTAGCACAGATACGCAGTATTTT. Full variable domain (rest looked up from reference TRBV19 and TRBJ2-3): DGGITQSPKYLFRKEGQNVTLSCEQNLNHDAMYWYRQDPGQGLRLIYYSQIVNDFQKGDIAEGYSVSREKKESFPLTVTSAQKNPTAFYLCASSILWWDSPSSTDTQYFGPGTRLTVL.

The gene calls are TRBV4-1 and TRBJ2-1; 9 positions agree with TRBD1. The CDR3 sequence is 18 residues long. From germline, CDR1 is MGHRA and CDR2 YSYEKL. The J segment lost 4 bases and the V segment lost 0 bases, leaving 10 bases of the junction unmatched. In DNA form, the CDR3 reads TGCGCCAGCAGCCAAGATTTAACGGGACAGGGTATTTACAATGAGCAGTTCTTC. Translated: CASSQDLTGQGIYNEQFF.

The rearrangement joins TRBV7-9 to TRBJ2-7, with TRBD1 as a possible D gene (6 bases). Germline CDR1 is SEHNR and CDR2 is FQNEAQ (reference sequence). This CDR3 has 15 amino acids. Trimming cost V 0 bases and J 3 bases, with 12 bases left between them. CDR3: CASSLALWTDYEQYF. The DNA of the CDR3 is TGTGCCAGCAGCTTAGCGTTATGGACAGACTACGAGCAGTACTTC. Drawing the rest from reference TRBV7-9 and TRBJ2-7, the complete variable domain is DTGVSQNPRHKITKRGQNVTFRCDPISEHNRLYWYRQTLGQGPEFLTYFQNEAQLEKSRLLSDRFSAERPKGSFSTLEIQRTEQGDSAMYLCASSLALWTDYEQYFGPGTRLTVT.

The chain is built from TRBV5-1 and TRBJ2-5; TRBD2 is a possible D gene (5 bases). The CDR3 has 13 amino acids. Germline V lookup: CDR1 SGHRS, CDR2 YFSETQ. Trimming removed 0 bases at V and 6 bases at J, with 9 bases between. CDR3 sequence reads: CASSLGGSQTQYF. In DNA, the CDR3 is TGCGCCAGCAGCTTGGGAGGGAGTCAGACCCAGTACTTC.

This chain connects TRBV28 to TRBJ2-6; D is unclear. CDR1 is MDHEN and CDR2 is SYDVKM in the germline V gene. Trimming removed 6 bases from V and 0 bases from J, with 9 bases in between. The CDR3 loop spans 15 amino acids. The CDR3 DNA is TGTGCCAGCAGACAACACCCCTCTGGGGCCAACGTCCTGACTTTC. As protein: CASRQHPSGANVLTF.

This chain uses TRBV3-1 (or the pseudogene TRBV3-2) with TRBJ1-2, with D maybe TRBD1 (6 bases). The CDR3 runs to 13 residues. The V gene's germline CDR1 is LGHDT and CDR2 YNNKEL (reference sequence). The ends were cut back, 3 bases at V and 7 bases at J, with 12 bases in the middle. CDR3 bases: TGTGCCAGCAGCCATCTACAGGGTACTGGCTACACCTTC. Its translation is CASSHLQGTGYTF.

V usage is TRBV6-1 and J usage is TRBJ1-1; 9 bases line up with TRBD1. V was pared by 0 bases and J by 2 bases, with 4 bases of the junction left unmatched. From germline, CDR1 is MNHNS and CDR2 SASEGT. The CDR3 consists of 16 residues. This CDR3 reads CASSEALGQGNTEAFF. The CDR3 DNA reads as TGTGCCAGCAGTGAAGCCTTGGGACAGGGAAACACTGAAGCTTTCTTT.

This rearrangement joins TRBV18 to TRBJ1-4; unclear D gene. V was pared by 3 bases and J by 10 bases, with 9 bases between. The CDR3 runs to 12 residues. Germline-derived CDR1 and CDR2 are KGHSH and LQKENI. CDR3 bases: TGTGCCAGCTCACCTGAGGCAACAAAACTGTTTTTT. This gives the protein CASSPEATKLFF. Full variable domain (rest looked up from reference TRBV18 and TRBJ1-4): NAGVMQNPRHLVRRRGQEARLRCSPMKGHSHVYWYRQLPEEGLKFMVYLQKENIIDESGMPKERFSAEFPKEGPSILRIQQVVRGDSAAYFCASSPEATKLFFGSGTQLSVL.

The rearrangement uses TRBV6-2 or TRBV6-3 and TRBJ2-7; tentatively, D is TRBD1 (6 bases). The germline V gene encodes CDR1 MNHEY and CDR2 SVGEGT. CDR3 length equals 12 residues. Trimming stripped 6 bases from V and 9 bases from J, with 15 bases between. DNA for the CDR3: TGTGCCAGCAGCCGGGACACTGTTTGGCAGTACTTC. It yields the protein CASSRDTVWQYF.

CDR3: CASTGEGSSYEQYF. In DNA, the CDR3 is TGTGCCAGCACAGGGGAGGGGAGCTCCTACGAGCAGTACTTC. This chain uses TRBV28 with TRBJ2-7, with D maybe TRBD2 (7 bases). Germline assignment: CDR1 MDHEN and CDR2 SYDVKM. The CDR3 covers 14 residues. V lost 7 bases to trimming and J lost 0 bases, with 13 bases between them.

This sequence joins TRBV28 and TRBJ1-4; D is unclear. The CDR3 loop spans 15 amino acids. Germline CDR1 MDHEN, CDR2 SYDVKM. Between the trimmed V and J ends, which lost 5 bases and 3 bases, there was a span of 13 bases. The CDR3 here is CASSGSRSSNEKLFF. CDR3 sequence (DNA): TGTGCCAGCAGTGGATCCAGGTCATCTAATGAAAAACTGTTTTTT.

The V and J genes are TRBV9 and TRBJ2-2; TRBD2 aligns across 12 bases. V lost 3 bases, J lost 3 bases, and 3 bases stayed unmatched. The CDR3 is 16 amino acids. CDR1 SGDLS and CDR2 YYNGEE come from the germline V gene. The CDR3 protein is CASSGTSGIYTGELFF. CDR3 DNA sequence: TGTGCCAGCAGCGGGACTAGCGGGATTTACACCGGGGAGCTGTTTTTT.

On this clone: The same CDR3 arises from other DNA sequences in this sample as well. The chain couples TRBV7-2 to TRBJ2-7; D unresolved. From germline, CDR1 is SGHTA and CDR2 FQGNSA. Between the trimmed V and J ends, which lost 5 bases and 3 bases, there was a span of 5 bases. CDR3 length equals 11 residues. The CDR3 nucleotides read TGTGCCAGCAGCCCGGGCTACGAGCAGTACTTC. Translating it yields CASSPGYEQYF.